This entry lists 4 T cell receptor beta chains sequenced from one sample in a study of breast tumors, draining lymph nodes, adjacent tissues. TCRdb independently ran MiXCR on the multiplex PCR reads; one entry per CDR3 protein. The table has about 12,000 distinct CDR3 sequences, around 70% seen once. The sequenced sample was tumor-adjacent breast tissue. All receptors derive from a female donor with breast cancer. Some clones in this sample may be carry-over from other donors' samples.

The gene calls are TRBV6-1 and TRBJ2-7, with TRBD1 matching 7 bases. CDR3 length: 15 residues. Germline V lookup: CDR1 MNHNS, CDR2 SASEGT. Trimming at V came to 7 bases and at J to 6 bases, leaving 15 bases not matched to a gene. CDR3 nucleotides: TGTGCCAGCAACCCTCACAGGGGCTATCCTTCCGAGCAGTACTTC. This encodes CASNPHRGYPSEQYF.

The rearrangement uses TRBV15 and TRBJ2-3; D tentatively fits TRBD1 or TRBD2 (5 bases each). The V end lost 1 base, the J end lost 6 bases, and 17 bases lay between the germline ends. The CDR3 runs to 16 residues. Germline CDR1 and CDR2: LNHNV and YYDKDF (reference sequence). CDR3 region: CATSRVGIGAADTQYF. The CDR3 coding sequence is TGTGCCACCAGCAGAGTGGGTATCGGGGCAGCCGATACGCAGTATTTT.

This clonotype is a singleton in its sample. The CDR3 reads CSARNPLGYEQYF. In nucleotides, the CDR3 is TGCAGTGCTAGAAACCCGCTGGGGTACGAGCAGTACTTC. The chain combines TRBV20-1 with TRBJ2-7; D gene ambiguous. With 2 bases removed from V and 4 bases from J, the gap between germline ends came to 12 bases. Germline CDR1 and CDR2: DFQATT and SNEGSKA (reference sequence). This CDR3 spans 13 amino acids.

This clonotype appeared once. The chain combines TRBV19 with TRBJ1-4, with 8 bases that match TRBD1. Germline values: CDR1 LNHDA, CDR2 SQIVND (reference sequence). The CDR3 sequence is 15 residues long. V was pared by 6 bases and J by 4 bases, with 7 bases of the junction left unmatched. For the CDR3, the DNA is TGTGCCAGTAGCCAAGACAGGGGACTTAATGAAAAACTGTTTTTT. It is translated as CASSQDRGLNEKLFF.